What follows are 6 T cell receptor beta chains derived from one specimen sequenced in a study of blood T cell repertoires in COVID-19. Repertoires were generated with immunoSEQ multiplex PCR, while TCRdb's copy carries only in-frame clones and drops some. The data contain about 200,000 clones, roughly 84% of them singletons. Specimen: peripheral blood. The receptor set was obtained from a middle-aged man with acute or convalescent COVID-19.

The chain uses TRBV5-4 and TRBJ2-1; 7 nucleotides line up with TRBD1. Germline V gives CDR1 SGHNT, CDR2 YYREEE (reference sequence). Trimming took 2 bases from V and 7 from J; bases not matched to a gene: 3. This CDR3 comprises 13 residues. The CDR3 sequence: CASSFSRGNEQFF. CDR3 coding DNA: TGTGCCAGCAGCTTTTCCAGGGGGAATGAGCAGTTCTTC. The full variable domain, with the rest looked up from reference TRBV5-4 and TRBJ2-1, is ETGVTQSPTHLIKTRGQQVTLRCSSQSGHNTVSWYQQALGQGPQFIFQYYREEENGRGNFPPRFSGLQFPNYSSELNVNALELDDSALYLCASSFSRGNEQFFGPGTRLTVL.

The gene calls are TRBV5-6 and TRBJ2-1; D ambiguous. The CDR3 contains 17 residues. Trimming stripped 5 bases from V and 6 bases from J, with 24 bases between. CDR1 SGHDT and CDR2 YYEEEE come from the germline V gene. This CDR3 reads CASSSSLLEVVGNEQFF. CDR3 DNA sequence: TGTGCCAGCAGTTCTTCTCTACTCGAGGTGGTAGGCAATGAGCAGTTCTTC.

The chain employs TRBV5-1 and TRBJ2-1, with 9 bases matching TRBD2. The CDR3 covers 16 residues. Per germline, CDR1 SGHRS and CDR2 YFSETQ. Unmatched junction bases numbered 9, after V lost 1 base and J lost 7 bases. The CDR3 sequence: CASSLPALAGMNEQFF. CDR3 bases: TGCGCCAGCAGCTTGCCTGCCCTAGCGGGAATGAATGAGCAGTTCTTC.

The CDR3 nucleotides read TGTGCCACCAGCAGATCAACAGGGAGCTCCTACGAGCAGTACTTC. Its translation: CATSRSTGSSYEQYF. The chain is built from TRBV15 and TRBJ2-7; TRBD1 might be the D (6 bases). This CDR3 spans 15 amino acids. Trimming cost V 2 bases and J 0 bases, with 11 bases left between them. Per the germline V gene, CDR1 is LNHNV and CDR2 is YYDKDF (reference sequence).

The chain employs TRBV19 and TRBJ2-5; TRBD2 aligns across 10 bases. CDR1 and CDR2 from the germline V gene are LNHDA and SQIVND (reference sequence). The CDR3 is made up of 13 amino acids. V lost 7 bases to trimming and J lost 4 bases; unmatched junction nucleotides: 3. CDR3 sequence: CASKPSGRETQYF. The CDR3 nucleotides read TGTGCCAGTAAACCTAGCGGGAGAGAGACCCAGTACTTC.

The J gene is TRBJ2-5, the V gene TRBV4-2; 12 bases align to TRBD2. V was pared by 1 base and J by 4 bases, with 4 bases of the junction left unmatched. Germline V CDR1 and CDR2: LGHNA, YNFKEQ. CDR3 length: 16 residues. As DNA, the CDR3 is TGTGCCAGCAGCCAAGTGACTAGCGGGAGTGCAGAGACCCAGTACTTC. The encoded protein is CASSQVTSGSAETQYF.